The sequence of this TCR beta chain was determined in a study of PD-1 blockade in classical Hodgkin lymphoma. Study results and caveats: Diversity in CD4+ TCRs, unlike that measured in CD8+ TCRs, had risen significantly by C4D1. Reports indicated that newly diagnosed patients had lower baseline TCR diversity than healthy donors did.

CDR3 length equals 14 residues. The germline V gene has CDR1 GTSNPN and CDR2 SVGIG (reference sequence). The V and J ends lost 3 bases and 4 bases respectively, with 15 bases between them. A remark on this clone: Its antigen is unidentified.

Here immunoSEQ multiplex PCR was the method, and the copy in TCRdb shows in-frame clones only, minus some. Of 65,000 to 95,000 clones detected, about nine tenths appear once; the ten largest clones hold around 20%. Every single patient, without exception, relapsed after autologous stem cell transplantation, and brentuximab vedotin exposure varied. Patients showed best responses of complete response, partial response or progressive disease. Sequencing used peripheral blood mononuclear cells (PBMCs), obtained at baseline. The clonotype originates from a human donor with classical Hodgkin lymphoma. This chain connects TRBV30 to TRBJ1-2, with D maybe TRBD1 (5 bases). The DNA for the CDR3 is TGTGCCTGGAGGGACACCCTAGTCGCCTATGGCTACACCTTC. Translated: CAWRDTLVAYGYTF.